This T cell receptor beta chain appears in the sequencing data of a study of T cell repertoires in cytomegalovirus infection. Study overall: Shared public TCR beta signatures pointed to both CMV infection and a matching HLA type.

Looked up from germline, CDR1 is MNHNY and CDR2 is SVGAGI (reference sequence). The ends were cut back, 2 bases at V and 5 bases at J, with 9 bases in the middle. CDR3 length equals 13 residues. General study points: It was HLA-C-restricted CMV-specific TCR beta clonotypes that dominated the response ex vivo.

TCRdb re-derived calls from the reads in MiXCR, one entry per CDR3 protein. Of 200,000 to 250,000 distinct CDR3 sequences in the sample, over 20% were seen once. This clonotype came up a few times. Antigen unknown. This TCR derives from a human donor in good health (CMV status not recorded). Some clones in this sample may be carry-over from other donors' samples. The chain joins TRBV6-6 to TRBJ2-5; TRBD1 is a possible D gene (5 bases). The material sequenced was CD8+ T cells from PBMCs. In nucleotides, the CDR3 is TGTGCCAGCAGTTACGGGGCTTGGGAGACCCAGTACTTC. It translates to CASSYGAWETQYF.